What follows are 21 T cell receptor beta chains derived from one specimen sequenced in a study of T cell responses to AZD1222 COVID-19 vaccine. Libraries were prepared by immunoSEQ multiplex PCR; TCRdb keeps only in-frame clonotypes and omits some of them. The table has 150,000 or so clones, 80% to 95% seen once. The sample here was peripheral blood, taken 28 days after the second AZD1222 dose. The origin of the receptors is an adult who received the AZD1222 COVID-19 vaccine.

The J gene is TRBJ1-5, the V gene TRBV7-2; D might be TRBD1 (5 bases). The germline CDR1 and CDR2 sequences are SGHTA and FQGNSA. The V gene lost 3 bases and the J gene lost 2 bases, with 14 bases spanning the gap. The length of the CDR3 is 16 residues. The CDR3 region has the DNA TGTGCCAGCAGCTTGGGGGGTTCAGGGCGCAATCAGCCCCAGCATTTT. Translated: CASSLGGSGRNQPQHF. Filled out from reference TRBV7-2 and TRBJ1-5, the complete variable domain reads GAGVSQSPSNKVTEKGKDVELRCDPISGHTALYWYRQSLGQGLEFLIYFQGNSAPDKSGLPSDRFSAERTGGSVSTLTIQRTQQEDSAVYLCASSLGGSGRNQPQHFGDGTRLSIL.

V and J are TRBV6-5 and TRBJ2-7, with D maybe TRBD1 (5 bases). The CDR3 covers 13 residues. Per the germline V gene, CDR1 is MNHEY and CDR2 is SVGAGI. V was clipped by 6 bases and J by 5 bases, with 14 bases between them. CDR3 residues: CASRSQGRDEQYF. CDR3 DNA sequence: TGTGCCAGCAGGTCCCAGGGTAGGGACGAGCAGTACTTC.

The rearrangement uses TRBV7-2 and TRBJ1-1; unclear D gene. V shed 4 bases and J shed 6 bases, with 12 bases lying between them. This CDR3 spans 13 amino acids. Germline values: CDR1 SGHTA, CDR2 FQGNSA. The CDR3 coding sequence is TGTGCCAGCAGCTCCGCAGGTTTCCCTGAAGCTTTCTTT. It encodes CASSSAGFPEAFF.

This chain joins TRBV19 and TRBJ2-3; 9 bases are shared with TRBD1. V lost 0 bases and J lost 3; bases outside the gene matches: 1. This CDR3 contains 15 residues. Germline lookup yields CDR1 LNHDA and CDR2 SQIVND (reference sequence). CDR3 sequence: CASSIEGQGTDTQYF. The CDR3 nucleotides are TGTGCCAGTAGTATAGAGGGACAGGGAACAGATACGCAGTATTTT.

V and J are TRBV16 and TRBJ1-1; no definite D call. Germline CDR1 reads KGHSY; CDR2 reads FQNENV. V was trimmed by 1 base and J by 6 bases, leaving 9 bases between them. The CDR3 has 13 residues. The CDR3 DNA reads TGTGCCAGCAGCCAATGGGTTACGGCTGAAGCTTTCTTT. Its protein product is CASSQWVTAEAFF.

The chain combines TRBV19 with TRBJ1-1, with D maybe TRBD1 (6 bases). The germline V gene has CDR1 LNHDA and CDR2 SQIVND (reference sequence). Trimming stripped 7 bases from V and 0 bases from J, with 9 bases between. The CDR3 loop spans 13 amino acids. CDR3 loop: CASNGQLNTEAFF. CDR3 sequence (DNA): TGTGCCAGTAATGGACAGTTGAACACTGAAGCTTTCTTT.

The V and J genes are TRBV3-1 (or the pseudogene TRBV3-2) and TRBJ1-1; D is uncertain. The CDR3 extends over 13 amino acids. The V end lost 4 bases, the J end lost 3 bases, and 9 bases lay between the germline ends. Germline V lookup: CDR1 LGHDT, CDR2 YNNKEL (reference sequence). In DNA form, the CDR3 reads TGTGCCAGCAGCCGTGAAAGGCACACTGAAGCTTTCTTT. Translated: CASSRERHTEAFF.

The chain carries TRBV7-9 and TRBJ2-1, with 13 bases identical to TRBD2. CDR3 size: 15 residues. Germline lookup yields CDR1 SEHNR and CDR2 FQNEAQ (reference sequence). Losses at the gene ends were 5 bases for V and 7 bases for J; bases not matched to a gene: 5. The CDR3 coding sequence is TGTGCCAGCAGCCCTGGGACTAGCGGGAAAAATGAGCAGTTCTTC. Translation gives CASSPGTSGKNEQFF.

This chain links TRBV29-1 with TRBJ1-1; a possible D gene is TRBD1 (6 bases). The V gene lost 6 bases and the J gene lost 1 base, with 9 bases spanning the gap. This CDR3 has 12 amino acids. CDR1 is SQVTM and CDR2 is ANQGSEA in the germline V gene. Written as DNA, the CDR3 is TGCAGCGTACTACAGGGGAACACTGAAGCTTTCTTT. It translates to CSVLQGNTEAFF.

The rearrangement uses TRBV6-5 and TRBJ1-3; D possibly corresponds to TRBD1 (5 bases). Trimming left V 6 bases short and J 6 bases short, with 9 bases between. Germline CDR1 and CDR2: MNHEY and SVGAGI. The CDR3 consists of 12 residues. This CDR3 is CASRQGKNTIYF. CDR3 DNA sequence: TGTGCCAGCAGGCAGGGAAAAAACACCATATATTTT.

The chain uses TRBV6-5 and TRBJ1-2; 9 nucleotides agree with TRBD1. The germline gives CDR1 MNHEY, CDR2 SVGAGI. V gave up 3 bases and J gave up 5 bases; unmatched junction bases: 7. This CDR3 region has 15 residues. The CDR3 nucleotides read TGTGCCAGCAGTTATGGGGACAGGGATCTGTATGGCTACACCTTC. This sequence encodes CASSYGDRDLYGYTF.

The chain joins TRBV6-5 to TRBJ1-1, with 9 bases fitting TRBD1. Germline assignment: CDR1 MNHEY and CDR2 SVGAGI. V gave up 6 bases and J gave up 4 bases; unmatched junction bases: 6. The CDR3 runs to 14 residues. CDR3 loop: CASRGDRVATEAFF. CDR3 in DNA: TGTGCCAGCAGAGGGGACAGGGTAGCCACTGAAGCTTTCTTT.

The chain employs TRBV29-1 and TRBJ1-3, with TRBD1 as a possible D gene (5 bases). The CDR3 length is 13 residues. The V end lost 4 bases, the J end lost 2 bases, and 9 bases lay between the germline ends. Germline V gives CDR1 SQVTM, CDR2 ANQGSEA. The CDR3: CSVGRDPGNTIYF. The CDR3 bases are TGCAGCGTTGGTCGGGACCCTGGAAACACCATATATTTT.

The chain employs TRBV5-1 and TRBJ2-1, with 7 bases matching TRBD2. Looked up from germline, CDR1 is SGHRS and CDR2 is YFSETQ. V was clipped by 5 bases and J by 8 bases; unmatched bases: 10. The CDR3 loop spans 14 amino acids. In nucleotides, the CDR3 is TGCGCCAGCAGTTCCCCACTAGCGTGGGATGAGCAGTTCTTC. Its protein is CASSSPLAWDEQFF.

This sequence joins TRBV3-1 (or the pseudogene TRBV3-2) and TRBJ1-5; TRBD1 is a possible D gene (6 bases). Germline V lookup: CDR1 LGHDT, CDR2 YNNKEL (reference sequence). V was pared by 11 bases and J by 0 bases, with 20 bases between. The CDR3 runs to 16 residues. The CDR3 is CASSGDNTHSNQPQHF. In DNA, the CDR3 is TGTGCCTCTAGCGGGGACAACACCCATAGCAATCAGCCCCAGCATTTT.

The chain is built from TRBV5-1 and TRBJ2-7; perhaps TRBD2 as D (5 bases). In germline, CDR1 is SGHRS, CDR2 YFSETQ. The ends were cut back, 1 base at V and 0 bases at J, with 14 bases in the middle. The CDR3 extends over 16 amino acids. DNA of the CDR3: TGCGCCAGCAGCTTGTGGTCTGGGAGACCCTCCTACGAGCAGTACTTC. This sequence encodes CASSLWSGRPSYEQYF.

The gene calls are TRBV9 and TRBJ1-3; 8 bases fit TRBD1. Germline CDR1 reads SGDLS; CDR2 reads YYNGEE. The length of the CDR3 is 16 residues. The V gene end was trimmed by 4 bases and the J gene end by 0 bases; junction bases not matched to a gene: 6. Written as DNA, the CDR3 is TGTGCCAGCAGCCCGGGGACAGGCATCTCTGGAAACACCATATATTTT. Its protein product is CASSPGTGISGNTIYF.

This clone was counted many times. This rearrangement joins TRBV7-2 to TRBJ2-3; D remains ambiguous. Germline V gives CDR1 SGHTA, CDR2 FQGNSA. V lost 1 base and J 0 bases, leaving 20 bases between the germline ends. The CDR3 consists of 19 residues. The CDR3 region is CASSLGVVGGRSSTDTQYF. The CDR3, as DNA: TGTGCCAGCAGCTTAGGTGTCGTGGGTGGGCGCTCTAGCACAGATACGCAGTATTTT.

A word on this clone: The junction departs from germline at one end; a sequencing error may be responsible. This rearrangement joins TRBV15 to TRBJ2-4, with 7 bases matching TRBD2. The CDR3 is 15 residues long. The germline gives CDR1 LNHNV, CDR2 YYDKDF (reference sequence). The CDR3 DNA is TGTGCCACCAGCGGAGAAGCGGGGCCCCAAAACATTCAGTACTTC. Its translation: CATSGEAGPQNIQYF.

The chain couples TRBV28 to TRBJ2-1; 8 nucleotides agree with TRBD2. The trim removed 1 base at V and 6 bases at J, leaving 8 bases unmatched. Germline loops: CDR1 MDHEN, CDR2 SYDVKM. The CDR3 is 16 residues long. The DNA for the CDR3 is TGTGCCAGCAGTTTATCCCTAGCGGGCGGGGGCAATGAGCAGTTCTTC. As protein: CASSLSLAGGGNEQFF. Full variable domain (outside the CDR3, taken from reference TRBV28 and TRBJ2-1): DVKVTQSSRYLVKRTGEKVFLECVQDMDHENMFWYRQDPGLGLRLIYFSYDVKMKEKGDIPEGYSVSREKKERFSLILESASTNQTSMYLCASSLSLAGGGNEQFFGPGTRLTVL.

The rearrangement links TRBV19 to TRBJ1-2, with D unclear. With 1 base removed from V and 2 bases from J, the gap between germline ends came to 14 bases. CDR1 is LNHDA, CDR2 SQIVND, per germline (reference sequence). The CDR3 covers 16 residues. The CDR3 protein is CASSIASWQDNYGYTF. CDR3 coding DNA: TGTGCCAGTAGTATAGCATCCTGGCAGGACAACTATGGCTACACCTTC.